The entry below gives a single TCR beta chain sequence along with its context. Its antigen is still unknown. The source of the sample is a study of cytomegalovirus exposure and HLA in healthy donors. Findings of the study overall: CMV antigen specificity was confirmed in vitro for a few CMV-associated chains. The study put roughly 160 TCR beta chains on its list as cytomegalovirus-associated.

This PCR relied on a set of 60 Vbeta primers and 13 Jbeta primers. TCRdb's table, derived via immunoSEQ multiplex PCR, lists solely in-frame clones and lacks some. The sample holds 55,000 to 85,000 clones. The sequenced sample consisted of PBMCs. This TCR was sampled from a woman in her 30s in good health and CMV-seronegative.

The CDR3 DNA reads TGTGCCAGTCGGGTAGGGCAGGGGGCGTACGAGCAGTACTTC. It specifies CASRVGQGAYEQYF. This sequence joins TRBV19 and TRBJ2-7, with 8 bases aligning to TRBD1. Per the germline V gene, CDR1 is LNHDA and CDR2 is SQIVND (reference sequence). Trimming took 8 bases from V and 4 from J; bases not matched to a gene: 10. The CDR3 contains 14 residues.